This T cell receptor beta chain was sequenced in a study of CD8 T cells in ankylosing spondylitis. In this sample, this clonotype turned up many times. As yet, its antigen is unknown. Notes on the study in general: Seemingly distinctive of ankylosing spondylitis blood was a TCR beta motif formed by eight highly homologous variants.

The CDR3 extends over 12 amino acids. With 6 bases removed from V and 1 base from J, the gap between germline ends came to 6 bases. CDR1 and CDR2 (germline): MDHEN, SYDVKM. TCRdb called the 5' RACE reads again in MiXCR, with one record for every CDR3 protein. The sample holds about 500,000 distinct CDR3 sequences, roughly 5.3% seen once. Sample: blood, either unsorted or a sorted T cell fraction (not recorded which). The receptor comes from a male donor with ankylosing spondylitis. J is TRBJ1-2 and V is TRBV28, with a possible D match to TRBD1 (5 bases). The CDR3 nucleotides are TGTGCCAGCAGGGGACTTAACTATGGCTACACCTTC. It translates to CASRGLNYGYTF.